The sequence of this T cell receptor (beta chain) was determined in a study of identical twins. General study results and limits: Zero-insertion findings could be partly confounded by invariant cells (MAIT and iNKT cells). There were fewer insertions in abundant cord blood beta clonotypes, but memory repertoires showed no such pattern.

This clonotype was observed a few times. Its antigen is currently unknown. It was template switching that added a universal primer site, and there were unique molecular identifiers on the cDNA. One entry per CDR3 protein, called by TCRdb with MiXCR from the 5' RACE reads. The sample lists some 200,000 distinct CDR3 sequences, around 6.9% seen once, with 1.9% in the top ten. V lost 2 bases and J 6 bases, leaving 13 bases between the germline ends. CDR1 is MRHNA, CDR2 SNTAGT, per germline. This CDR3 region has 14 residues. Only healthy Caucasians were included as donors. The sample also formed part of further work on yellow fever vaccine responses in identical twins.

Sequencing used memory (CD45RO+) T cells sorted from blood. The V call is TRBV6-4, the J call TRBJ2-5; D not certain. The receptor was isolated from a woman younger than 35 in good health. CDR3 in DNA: TGTGCCAGCAGTGACGAGGTTATTGAAAAGACCCAGTACTTC. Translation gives CASSDEVIEKTQYF.